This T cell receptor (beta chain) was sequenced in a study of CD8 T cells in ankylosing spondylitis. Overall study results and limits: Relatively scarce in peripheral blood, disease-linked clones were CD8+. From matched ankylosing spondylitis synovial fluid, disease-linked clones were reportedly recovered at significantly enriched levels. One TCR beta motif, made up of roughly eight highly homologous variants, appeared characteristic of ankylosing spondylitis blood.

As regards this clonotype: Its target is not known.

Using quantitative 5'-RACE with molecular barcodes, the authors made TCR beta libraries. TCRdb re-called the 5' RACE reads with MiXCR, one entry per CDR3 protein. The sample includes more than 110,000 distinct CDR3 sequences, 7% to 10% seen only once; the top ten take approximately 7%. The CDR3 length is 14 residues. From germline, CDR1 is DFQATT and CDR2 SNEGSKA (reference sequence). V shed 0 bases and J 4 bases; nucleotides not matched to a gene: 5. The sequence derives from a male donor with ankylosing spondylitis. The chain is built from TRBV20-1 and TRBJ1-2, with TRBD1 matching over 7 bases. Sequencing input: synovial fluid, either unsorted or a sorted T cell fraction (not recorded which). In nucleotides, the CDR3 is TGCAGTGCTAGAGATCGGCAGGGGGGCTATGGCTACACCTTC. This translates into CSARDRQGGYGYTF.